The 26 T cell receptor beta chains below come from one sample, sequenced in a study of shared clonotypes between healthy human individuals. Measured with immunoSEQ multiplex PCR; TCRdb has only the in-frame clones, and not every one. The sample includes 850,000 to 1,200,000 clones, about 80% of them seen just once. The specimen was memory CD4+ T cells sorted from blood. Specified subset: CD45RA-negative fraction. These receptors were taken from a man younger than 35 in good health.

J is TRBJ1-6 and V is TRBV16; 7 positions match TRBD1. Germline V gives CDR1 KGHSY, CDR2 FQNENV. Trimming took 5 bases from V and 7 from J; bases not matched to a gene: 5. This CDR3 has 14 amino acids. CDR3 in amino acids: CASSLLQGNSPLHF. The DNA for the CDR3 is TGTGCCAGCAGCTTACTACAGGGGAATTCACCCCTCCACTTT.

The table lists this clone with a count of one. CDR3 sequence reads: CASSQGTMTNEKLFF. The CDR3, as DNA: TGTGCCAGCAGCCAAGGGACAATGACTAATGAAAAACTGTTTTTT. The chain employs TRBV14 and TRBJ1-4; D is possibly TRBD1 (5 bases). CDR3 size: 15 residues. The germline CDR1 and CDR2 sequences are SGHDN and FVKESK. V was pared by 1 base and J by 2 bases, with 8 bases between.

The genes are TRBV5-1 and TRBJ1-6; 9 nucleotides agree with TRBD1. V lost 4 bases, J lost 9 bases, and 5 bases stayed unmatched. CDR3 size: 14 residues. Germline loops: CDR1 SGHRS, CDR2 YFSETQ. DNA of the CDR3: TGCGCCAGCAGCCAACCGGGACAGGGTTCACCCCTCCACTTT. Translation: CASSQPGQGSPLHF.

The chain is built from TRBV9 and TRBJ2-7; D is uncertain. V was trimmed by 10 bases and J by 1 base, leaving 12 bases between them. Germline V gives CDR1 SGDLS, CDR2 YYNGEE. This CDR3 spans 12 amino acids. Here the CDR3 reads CADAQESYEQYF. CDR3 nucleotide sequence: TGTGCCGATGCCCAGGAATCCTACGAGCAGTACTTC.

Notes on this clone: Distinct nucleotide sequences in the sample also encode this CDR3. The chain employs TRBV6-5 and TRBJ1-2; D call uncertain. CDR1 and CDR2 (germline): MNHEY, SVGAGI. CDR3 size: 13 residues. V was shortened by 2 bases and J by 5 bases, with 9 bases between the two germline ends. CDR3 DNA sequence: TGTGCCAGCAGTTACCCCCCGGGGTATGGCTACACCTTC. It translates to CASSYPPGYGYTF.

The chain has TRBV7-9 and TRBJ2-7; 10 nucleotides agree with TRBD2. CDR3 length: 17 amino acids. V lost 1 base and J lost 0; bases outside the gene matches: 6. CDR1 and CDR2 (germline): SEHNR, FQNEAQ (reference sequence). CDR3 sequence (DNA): TGTGCCAGCAGCTTAGAGGTAGCGGGAGGCGTCTCCTACGAGCAGTACTTC. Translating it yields CASSLEVAGGVSYEQYF.

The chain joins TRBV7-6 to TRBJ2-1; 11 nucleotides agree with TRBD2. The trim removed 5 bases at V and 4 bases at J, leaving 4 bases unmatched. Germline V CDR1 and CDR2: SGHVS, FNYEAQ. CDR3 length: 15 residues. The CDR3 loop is CASSAGLAEYNEQFF. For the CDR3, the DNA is TGTGCCAGCAGCGCGGGACTAGCGGAGTACAATGAGCAGTTCTTC. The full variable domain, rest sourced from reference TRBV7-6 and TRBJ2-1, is GAGVSQSPRYKVTKRGQDVALRCDPISGHVSLYWYRQALGQGPEFLTYFNYEAQQDKSGLPNDRFSAERPEGSISTLTIQRTEQRDSAMYRCASSAGLAEYNEQFFGPGTRLTVL.

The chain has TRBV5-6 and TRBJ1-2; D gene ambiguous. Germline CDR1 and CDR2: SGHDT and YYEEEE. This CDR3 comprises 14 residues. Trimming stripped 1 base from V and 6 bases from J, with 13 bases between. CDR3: CASSLPPQRDGYTF. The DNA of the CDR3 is TGTGCCAGCAGCTTGCCCCCGCAGCGAGATGGCTACACCTTC.

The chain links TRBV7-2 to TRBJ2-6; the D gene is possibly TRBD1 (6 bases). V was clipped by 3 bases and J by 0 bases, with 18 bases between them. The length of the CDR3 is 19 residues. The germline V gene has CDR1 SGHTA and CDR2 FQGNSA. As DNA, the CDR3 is TGTGCCAGCAGCTTGAGGGGGAATTTTCCTCCCTCTGGGGCCAACGTCCTGACTTTC. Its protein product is CASSLRGNFPPSGANVLTF.

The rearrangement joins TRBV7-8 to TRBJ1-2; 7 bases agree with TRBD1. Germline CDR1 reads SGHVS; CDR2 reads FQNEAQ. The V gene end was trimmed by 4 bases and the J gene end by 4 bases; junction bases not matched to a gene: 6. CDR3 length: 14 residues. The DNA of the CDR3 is TGTGCCAGCAGCTCCGAACAGGGGACCTATGGCTACACCTTC. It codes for CASSSEQGTYGYTF.

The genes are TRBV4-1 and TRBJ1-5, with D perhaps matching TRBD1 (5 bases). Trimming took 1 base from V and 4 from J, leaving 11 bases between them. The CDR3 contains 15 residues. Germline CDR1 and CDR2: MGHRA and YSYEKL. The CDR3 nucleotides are TGCGCCAGCAGCCAAGTGCAAGGGGTGAATCAGCCCCAGCATTTT. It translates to CASSQVQGVNQPQHF.

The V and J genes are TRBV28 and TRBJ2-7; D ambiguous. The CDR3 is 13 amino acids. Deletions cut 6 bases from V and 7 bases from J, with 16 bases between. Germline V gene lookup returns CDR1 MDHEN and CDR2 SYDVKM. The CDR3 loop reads CASSRAGKTEQYF. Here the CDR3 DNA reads TGTGCCAGCAGCCGCGCCGGAAAAACGGAGCAGTACTTC.

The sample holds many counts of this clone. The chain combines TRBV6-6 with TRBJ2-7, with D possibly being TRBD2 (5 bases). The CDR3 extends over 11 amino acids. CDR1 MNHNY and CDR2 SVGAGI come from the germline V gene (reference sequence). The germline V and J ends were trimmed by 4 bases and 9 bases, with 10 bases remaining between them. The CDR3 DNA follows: TGTGCCAGCAGTTGGGGAGAGACGCAGTACTTC. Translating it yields CASSWGETQYF.

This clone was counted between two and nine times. The CDR3: CASSPLPGAEAFF. The CDR3, as DNA: TGTGCCAGCAGCCCCCTACCCGGCGCTGAAGCTTTCTTT. The chain joins TRBV7-3 to TRBJ1-1, with no clear D. Germline assignment: CDR1 SGHTA and CDR2 FQGTGA. This CDR3 comprises 13 residues. Trimming cost V 5 bases and J 6 bases, with 13 bases left between them.

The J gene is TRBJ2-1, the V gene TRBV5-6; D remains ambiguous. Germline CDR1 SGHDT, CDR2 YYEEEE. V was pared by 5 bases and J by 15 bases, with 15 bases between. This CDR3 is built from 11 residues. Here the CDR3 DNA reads TGTGCCAGCAGGATTTCTCCCCACCGGTTCTTC. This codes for CASRISPHRFF.

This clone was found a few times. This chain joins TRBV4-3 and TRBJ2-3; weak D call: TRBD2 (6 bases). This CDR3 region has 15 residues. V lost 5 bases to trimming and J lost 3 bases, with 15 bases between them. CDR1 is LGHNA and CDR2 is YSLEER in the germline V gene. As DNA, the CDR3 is TGCGCCAGCAGCGCCCGGGGGATCAGGACAGATACGCAGTATTTT. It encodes CASSARGIRTDTQYF.

The CDR3 DNA sequence: TGTGCCAGCAGCTTACTACAGGCAAATACGCAGTATTTT. This gives the protein CASSLLQANTQYF. V usage is TRBV7-3 and J usage is TRBJ2-3, with D maybe TRBD1 (5 bases). Germline V gene data show CDR1 as SGHTA and CDR2 as FQGTGA. This CDR3 comprises 13 residues. With 2 bases removed from V and 7 bases from J, the gap between germline ends came to 10 bases.

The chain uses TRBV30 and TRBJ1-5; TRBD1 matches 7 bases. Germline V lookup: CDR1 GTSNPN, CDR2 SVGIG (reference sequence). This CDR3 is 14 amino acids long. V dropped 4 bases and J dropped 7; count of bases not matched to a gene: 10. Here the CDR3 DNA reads TGTGCCTGGACAAGACAGGGCTCGGGGCAGCCCCAGCATTTT. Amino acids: CAWTRQGSGQPQHF.

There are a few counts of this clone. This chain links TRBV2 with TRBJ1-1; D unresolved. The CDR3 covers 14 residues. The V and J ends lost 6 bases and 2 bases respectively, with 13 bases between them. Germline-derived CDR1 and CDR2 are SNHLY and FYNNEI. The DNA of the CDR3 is TGTGCCAGCAGGATTTCGGGCCTTAACACTGAAGCTTTCTTT. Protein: CASRISGLNTEAFF.

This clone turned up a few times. CDR3 residues: CASSPREDVGRGYTF. The CDR3 bases are TGTGCCAGCAGTCCCCGGGAAGACGTGGGTCGGGGCTACACCTTC. The chain joins TRBV6-5 to TRBJ1-2; D is uncertain. Germline CDR1 reads MNHEY; CDR2 reads SVGAGI. CDR3 length: 15 residues. V lost 5 bases, J lost 8 bases, and 21 bases lay in between.

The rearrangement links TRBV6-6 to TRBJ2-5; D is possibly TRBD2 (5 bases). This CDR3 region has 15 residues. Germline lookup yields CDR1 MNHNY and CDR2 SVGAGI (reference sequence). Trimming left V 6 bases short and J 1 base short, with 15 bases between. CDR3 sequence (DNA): TGTGCCAGCAGCCACGGGAAGGGCCCCCAAGAGACCCAGTACTTC. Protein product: CASSHGKGPQETQYF.

The CDR3 sequence is CASRTPSGANVLTF. Written as DNA, the CDR3 is TGTGCCAGCAGGACACCCTCTGGGGCCAACGTCCTGACTTTC. This rearrangement joins TRBV2 to TRBJ2-6; no reliable D call. CDR1 and CDR2 (germline): SNHLY, FYNNEI. There are 14 residues in the CDR3. V was trimmed by 6 bases and J by 0 bases, leaving 6 bases between them.

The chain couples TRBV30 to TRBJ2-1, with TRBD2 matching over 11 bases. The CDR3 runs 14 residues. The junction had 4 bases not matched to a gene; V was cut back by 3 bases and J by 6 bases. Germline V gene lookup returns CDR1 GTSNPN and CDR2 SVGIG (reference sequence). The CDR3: CAWSLGLAGNEQFF. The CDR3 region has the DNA TGTGCCTGGAGCTTAGGACTAGCGGGCAATGAGCAGTTCTTC. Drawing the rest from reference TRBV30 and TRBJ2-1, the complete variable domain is SQTIHQWPATLVQPVGSPLSLECTVEGTSNPNLYWYRQAAGRGLQLLFYSVGIGQISSEVPQNLSASRPQDRQFILSSKKLLLSDSGFYLCAWSLGLAGNEQFFGPGTRLTVL.

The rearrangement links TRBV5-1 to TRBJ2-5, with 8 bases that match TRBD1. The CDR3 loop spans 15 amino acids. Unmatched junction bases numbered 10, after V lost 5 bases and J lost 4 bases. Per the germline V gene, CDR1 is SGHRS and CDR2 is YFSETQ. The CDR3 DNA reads TGCGCCAGCAGGGAAAGGACAGGGTTTGGAGAGACCCAGTACTTC. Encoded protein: CASRERTGFGETQYF. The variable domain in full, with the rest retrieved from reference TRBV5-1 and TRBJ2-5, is KAGVTQTPRYLIKTRGQQVTLSCSPISGHRSVSWYQQTPGQGLQFLFEYFSETQRNKGNFPGRFSGRQFSNSRSEMNVSTLELGDSALYLCASRERTGFGETQYFGPGTRLLVL.

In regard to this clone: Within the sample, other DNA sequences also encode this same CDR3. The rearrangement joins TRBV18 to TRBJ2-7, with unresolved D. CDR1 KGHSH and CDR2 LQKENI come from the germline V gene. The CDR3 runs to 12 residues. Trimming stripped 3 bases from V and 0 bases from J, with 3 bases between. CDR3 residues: CASSPSSYEQYF. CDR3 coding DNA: TGTGCCAGCTCACCGAGCTCCTACGAGCAGTACTTC.

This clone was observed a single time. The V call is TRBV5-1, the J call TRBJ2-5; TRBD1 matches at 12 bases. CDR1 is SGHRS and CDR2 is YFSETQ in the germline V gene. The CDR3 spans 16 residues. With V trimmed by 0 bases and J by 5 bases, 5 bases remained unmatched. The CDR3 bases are TGCGCCAGCAGCTTGGTCGTGGGGACAGGGGGCGAGACCCAGTACTTC. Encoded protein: CASSLVVGTGGETQYF.